The 9 T cell receptor beta chains below come from one sample, sequenced in a study of T cell repertoires in cytomegalovirus infection. TCRdb redid the calling of the reads with MiXCR, one entry per CDR3 protein. The sample shows hundreds of thousands of distinct CDR3 sequences, 35% to 40% of them seen only once. Sequenced material: PBMCs. The receptors shown here come from a human donor in good health (CMV status not recorded). Some clones in this sample may be carry-over from other donors' samples.

This clonotype turned up a few times. V usage is TRBV7-2 and J usage is TRBJ1-1; weak D call: TRBD1 (5 bases). The CDR3 has 13 amino acids. The germline gives CDR1 SGHTA, CDR2 FQGNSA. V shed 5 bases and J shed 5 bases, with 12 bases lying between them. The CDR3 DNA sequence: TGTGCCAGCAGCCGGGACCTGGGGACTGAAGCTTTCTTT. It translates to CASSRDLGTEAFF.

In DNA, the CDR3 is TGTGCCAGCAGTTTTTCCGGGACACAGTGGTTGGCGGGCAATGAGCAGTTCTTC. Translating it yields CASSFSGTQWLAGNEQFF. V usage is TRBV28 and J usage is TRBJ2-1; weak D call: TRBD1 (6 bases). CDR3 length equals 18 residues. Trimming cost V 3 bases and J 6 bases, with 24 bases left between them. Germline loops: CDR1 MDHEN, CDR2 SYDVKM. Filled out from reference TRBV28 and TRBJ2-1, the complete variable domain reads DVKVTQSSRYLVKRTGEKVFLECVQDMDHENMFWYRQDPGLGLRLIYFSYDVKMKEKGDIPEGYSVSREKKERFSLILESASTNQTSMYLCASSFSGTQWLAGNEQFFGPGTRLTVL.

Worth noting for this clonotype: A read error may be the cause here, since a much bigger clone is one base away. The conserved phenylalanine or tryptophan normally closing the CDR3 is absent here, so this likely arose from a read error. The V call is TRBV7-2, the J call TRBJ1-2; D uncertain. This CDR3 has 14 amino acids. Germline V lookup: CDR1 SGHTA, CDR2 FQGNSA. V was cut by 5 bases and J by 5 bases, with 15 bases left in between. DNA for the CDR3: TGTGCCAGCAGCCCTGGCGTAGGGATATATGGCTACACCTTA. It specifies CASSPGVGIYGYTL.

This chain links TRBV7-9 with TRBJ1-2; no clear D. There are 17 residues in the CDR3. Looked up from germline, CDR1 is SEHNR and CDR2 is FQNEAQ (reference sequence). The V end was cut by 2 bases, the J end by 8 bases, with 24 bases between. CDR3 sequence reads: CASSLTSARTRRGGYTF. The CDR3 DNA follows: TGTGCCAGCAGCTTAACGTCGGCCAGGACCCGGCGAGGGGGCTACACCTTC.

V usage is TRBV12-5 and J usage is TRBJ1-1; a weak D match, TRBD1 (5 bases). CDR3 length: 16 amino acids. Trimming removed 0 bases at V and 6 bases at J, with 17 bases between. Germline V gene lookup returns CDR1 LGHNT and CDR2 FRNRAP. CDR3 region: CASGLVKGQGTAEAFF. The CDR3 region has the DNA TGTGCTAGTGGTTTGGTAAAAGGGCAGGGTACGGCTGAAGCTTTCTTT.

The chain joins TRBV11-3 to TRBJ2-6, with D perhaps TRBD1 (5 bases). This CDR3 comprises 16 residues. CDR1 and CDR2 (germline): SGHNT, YENEEA. Trimming took off 5 bases at V and 2 bases at J, with 13 bases between the two ends. CDR3 coding DNA: TGTGCCAGCAGCCAGGGCGTACGGGCTGGGGCCAACGTCCTGACTTTC. Translating gives CASSQGVRAGANVLTF.

A single count supports this clonotype. The genes are TRBV11-2 and TRBJ2-2, with 9 bases matching TRBD1. V trimming: 5 bases; J trimming: 10 bases; junction bases outside the gene matches: 8. The CDR3 runs to 14 residues. Germline loops: CDR1 SGHAT, CDR2 FQNNGV. The CDR3 loop reads CASSDRDREEELFF. For the CDR3, the DNA is TGTGCCAGCAGCGACAGGGACAGGGAAGAGGAGCTGTTTTTT.

CDR3 residues: CATSRDRLAGDLYEQYF. The DNA for the CDR3 is TGTGCCACCAGCAGAGATCGACTAGCGGGGGATCTCTACGAGCAGTACTTC. The chain couples TRBV15 to TRBJ2-7; TRBD2 agrees at 12 bases. Germline loops: CDR1 LNHNV, CDR2 YYDKDF (reference sequence). The CDR3 is 17 amino acids. The V segment lost 0 bases and the J segment 3 bases; nucleotides outside the gene matches: 6.

This clonotype came up many times. This chain joins TRBV7-9 and TRBJ1-2; possible D gene TRBD1, 6 bases. Germline V lookup: CDR1 SEHNR, CDR2 FQNEAQ (reference sequence). The CDR3 runs 14 residues. V dropped 2 bases and J dropped 4 bases, with 11 bases sitting between them. In DNA, the CDR3 is TGTGCCAGCAGCTTATCCGGGGGCGGCTATGGCTACACCTTC. It specifies CASSLSGGGYGYTF.